One and the same sample provided the 14 T cell receptor beta chains below, sequenced in a study of T cell repertoires in cytomegalovirus infection. TCRdb reprocessed the reads with MiXCR, giving one entry per CDR3 protein. The sample lists 450,000 to 650,000 distinct CDR3 sequences; around two fifths were seen once. The antigens for these receptors are not known. Material: cultured PBMCs, obtained from culture after CMV antigen stimulation. Receptors were obtained from a human donor in good health (CMV status not recorded). Some clones in this sample may be carry-over from other donors' samples.

This clonotype was seen at least ten times. The rearrangement joins TRBV6-2 or TRBV6-3 to TRBJ1-1; TRBD1 agrees at 7 bases. Germline V gives CDR1 MNHEY, CDR2 SVGEGT. Trimming at V came to 6 bases and at J to 1 base, leaving 8 bases not matched to a gene. This CDR3 contains 15 residues. The CDR3 reads CASRTGRAWNTEAFF. In DNA form, the CDR3 reads TGTGCCAGCAGGACAGGGAGGGCCTGGAACACTGAAGCTTTCTTT.

The chain has TRBV7-8 and TRBJ1-6; D unresolved. The CDR3 spans 13 residues. From germline, CDR1 is SGHVS and CDR2 FQNEAQ. V lost 5 bases, J lost 5 bases, and 7 bases lay in between. CDR3 sequence reads: CASSPVDNSPLHF. Written as DNA, the CDR3 is TGTGCCAGCAGCCCGGTGGATAATTCACCCCTCCACTTT. Full variable domain (rest looked up from reference TRBV7-8 and TRBJ1-6): GAGVSQSPRYKVAKRGQDVALRCDPISGHVSLFWYQQALGQGPEFLTYFQNEAQLDKSGLPSDRFFAERPEGSVSTLKIQRTQQEDSAVYLCASSPVDNSPLHFGNGTRLTVT.

This clonotype was counted only a few times. The rearrangement uses TRBV7-2 and TRBJ2-5; 7 bases agree with TRBD1. CDR3 length equals 15 residues. In germline, CDR1 is SGHTA, CDR2 FQGNSA. Unmatched junction bases numbered 6, after V lost 1 base and J lost 4 bases. The DNA of the CDR3 is TGTGCCAGCAGCTTAGGGATCGACAGGGCAGAGACCCAGTACTTC. It specifies CASSLGIDRAETQYF.

The chain combines TRBV6-6 with TRBJ1-6, with TRBD1 as a possible D gene (5 bases). CDR3 length: 15 residues. Germline V gene data show CDR1 as MNHNY and CDR2 as SVGAGI (reference sequence). Trimming took off 0 bases at V and 10 bases at J, with 13 bases between the two ends. CDR3 in amino acids: CASSYSAGGDSPLHF. For the CDR3, the DNA is TGTGCCAGCAGTTACTCGGCCGGGGGTGACTCACCCCTCCACTTT.

V gene TRBV2 combines with J gene TRBJ1-6; the match to TRBD1 covers 7 bases. This CDR3 contains 15 residues. The germline gives CDR1 SNHLY, CDR2 FYNNEI. Trimming cost V 7 bases and J 2 bases; bases outside gene matches: 5. The CDR3 nucleotides read TGTGCCAGCACTCAAGGACAGGCCTATAATTCACCCCTCCACTTT. Protein: CASTQGQAYNSPLHF.

The chain has TRBV19 and TRBJ1-1, with D perhaps matching TRBD1 (5 bases). V was pared by 5 bases and J by 4 bases, with 14 bases between. This CDR3 contains 14 residues. Germline V CDR1 and CDR2: LNHDA, SQIVND (reference sequence). The CDR3 region is CASSVGAKSTEAFF. As DNA, the CDR3 is TGTGCCAGTAGTGTTGGGGCTAAGAGCACTGAAGCTTTCTTT.

The V call is TRBV6-1, the J call TRBJ2-5, with 10 bases that match TRBD2. The germline V gene has CDR1 MNHNS and CDR2 SASEGT. V gave up 0 bases and J gave up 5 bases; unmatched junction bases: 3. This CDR3 has 15 amino acids. CDR3 residues: CASSEAGTSEETQYF. The CDR3 nucleotides read TGTGCCAGCAGTGAAGCCGGGACTAGCGAGGAGACCCAGTACTTC.

For this clonotype: At one boundary the junction diverges from the germline segment, which might be a read error. The chain couples TRBV7-2 to TRBJ2-6; possibly TRBD1 for D (6 bases). Germline loops: CDR1 SGHTA, CDR2 FQGNSA. The CDR3 is 17 residues long. CDR3 in DNA: TGTGCCAACAGCCAAGGACAGTTATACTCTGGGGCCAACGTCCTGACTTTC. This gives the protein CANSQGQLYSGANVLTF.

The chain recombines TRBV10-2 with TRBJ1-1; D uncertain. Trimming stripped 2 bases from V and 4 bases from J, with 11 bases between. In germline, CDR1 is WSHSY, CDR2 SAAADI. This CDR3 region has 14 residues. This CDR3 reads CASSERQGGTEAFF. The CDR3 DNA reads TGCGCCAGCAGTGAGAGACAAGGAGGCACTGAAGCTTTCTTT.

The chain recombines TRBV7-2 with TRBJ1-5, with TRBD1 matching over 7 bases. The CDR3 totals 13 residues. V shed 5 bases, J shed 7 bases, and the junction held 5 bases outside the gene matches. Germline CDR1 reads SGHTA; CDR2 reads FQGNSA. This chain's CDR3 is CASSTRQGQPQHF. In DNA form, the CDR3 reads TGTGCCAGCAGCACGAGACAGGGACAGCCCCAGCATTTT.

V usage is TRBV19 and J usage is TRBJ2-6, with D hard to call. Germline assignment: CDR1 LNHDA and CDR2 SQIVND (reference sequence). This CDR3 is built from 15 residues. Trimming shortened V by 8 bases and J by 2 bases, and 13 bases separated the two germline ends. The CDR3, as DNA: TGTGCCAGTTGCCTGGCGCGTACTGGGGCCAACGTCCTGACTTTC. It translates to CASCLARTGANVLTF.

The CDR3 sequence is CSAGRQGTYEQYF. DNA for the CDR3: TGCAGTGCTGGCAGACAGGGGACCTACGAGCAGTACTTC. This chain links TRBV20-1 with TRBJ2-7, with 8 bases identical to TRBD1. Germline CDR1 is DFQATT and CDR2 is SNEGSKA (reference sequence). The CDR3 extends over 13 amino acids. V dropped 5 bases and J dropped 2; count of bases not matched to a gene: 5.

The sample holds a few counts of this clonotype. This chain joins TRBV29-1 and TRBJ2-2, with a weak D call TRBD2 (6 bases). Trimming shortened V by 4 bases and J by 0 bases, and 21 bases separated the two germline ends. The CDR3 is 18 residues long. Germline V gives CDR1 SQVTM, CDR2 ANQGSEA. The CDR3 protein is CSVASTRSWGANTGELFF. Here the CDR3 DNA reads TGCAGCGTTGCATCGACGCGGTCGTGGGGGGCGAACACCGGGGAGCTGTTTTTT.

This chain joins TRBV29-1 and TRBJ2-5; 13 nucleotides line up with TRBD2. J was trimmed by 10 bases and V by 0 bases; bases with no gene match: 5. The CDR3 covers 14 residues. Germline loops: CDR1 SQVTM, CDR2 ANQGSEA. The chain's CDR3 is CSVEDATSGRDQYF. CDR3 bases: TGCAGCGTTGAAGATGCTACTAGCGGGAGGGACCAGTACTTC.